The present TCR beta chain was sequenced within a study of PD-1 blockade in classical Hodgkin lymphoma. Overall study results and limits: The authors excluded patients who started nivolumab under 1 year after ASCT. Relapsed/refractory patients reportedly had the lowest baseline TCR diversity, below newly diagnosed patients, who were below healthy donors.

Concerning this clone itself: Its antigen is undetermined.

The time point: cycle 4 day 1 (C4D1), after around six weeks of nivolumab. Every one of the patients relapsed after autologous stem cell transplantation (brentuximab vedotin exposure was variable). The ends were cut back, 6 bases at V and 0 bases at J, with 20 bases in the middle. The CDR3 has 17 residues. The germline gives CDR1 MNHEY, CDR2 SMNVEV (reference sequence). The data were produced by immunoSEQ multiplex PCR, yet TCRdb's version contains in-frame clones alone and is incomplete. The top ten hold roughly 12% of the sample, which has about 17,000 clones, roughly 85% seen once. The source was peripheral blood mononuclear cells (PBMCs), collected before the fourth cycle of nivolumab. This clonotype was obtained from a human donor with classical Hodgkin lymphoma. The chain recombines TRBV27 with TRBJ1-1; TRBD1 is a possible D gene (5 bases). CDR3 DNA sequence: TGTGCCAGCAGGGCGCCGGGACTCAACCCCCTGAACACTGAAGCTTTCTTT. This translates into CASRAPGLNPLNTEAFF.